This T cell receptor beta chain was obtained from a study of blood T cell repertoires in COVID-19. Study-wide background: Sites across the United States, Italy and Spain contributed samples from acute and convalescent COVID-19.

V was clipped by 5 bases and J by 7 bases, with 14 bases between them. CDR3 length: 14 residues. Germline loops: CDR1 MGHRA, CDR2 YSYEKL. Produced via immunoSEQ multiplex PCR; TCRdb's table is partial and in-frame only. The sample yields under 250,000 clones, 92% seen once. The TCR was taken from a man younger than 45 with acute or convalescent COVID-19. This chain connects TRBV4-1 to TRBJ2-2; D is perhaps TRBD2 (6 bases). Sequencing was carried out using peripheral blood. The chain's CDR3 is CASSGSGRNGELFF. Here the CDR3 DNA reads TGCGCCAGCAGCGGTTCAGGGAGGAACGGGGAGCTGTTTTTT.